The clone carrying this TCR beta chain was observed a few times. Its antigen is still unknown. Using a J-beta primer mix together with a sample-barcoded 5' primer, a second PCR was run for about 7 to 12 cycles. Each CDR3 protein is one row after TCRdb ran MiXCR on the 5' RACE reads. The sample includes around 940,000 distinct CDR3 sequences, just over 50% seen only once; the top ten take 20% to 25%. This entry belongs to a study of blood T cells in healthy people across ages. The CDR3 length is 15 residues. Germline V gene lookup returns CDR1 SGHTA and CDR2 FQGNSA. V lost 8 bases, J lost 8 bases, and 15 bases stayed unmatched. Sample donors were healthy Caucasian individuals that came from Russia, aged about 6 to 95. Isolation recovered at least 7 million PBMCs from every sample. The study, taken as a whole, reports: Diversity was estimated from one million T cells, and these estimates were considered underestimates. Leaving the PBMCs unsorted stopped any conclusive comparison of naive versus antigen-experienced cells.

Sequencing was performed on blood. The receptor's source is a woman in her fifties or sixties in good health. The rearrangement links TRBV7-2 to TRBJ2-1, with 7 bases identical to TRBD1. The CDR3 region is CASADRDRALDEQFF. CDR3 DNA sequence: TGTGCCAGCGCCGATCGAGACAGGGCGTTAGATGAGCAGTTCTTC.